This is a list of T cell receptor beta chains from one sample in a study of blood T cell repertoires in COVID-19. Data came from immunoSEQ multiplex PCR; TCRdb stores just in-frame clones and leaves some out. The table includes 150,000 to 200,000 clones, roughly 84% detected once. Source material: peripheral blood. The source of these receptors is a man in his 70s with active or convalescent COVID-19. CDR3s include the opening cysteine and the closing phenylalanine or tryptophan. The D gene is left open where the match is weak. Clone size is not always given. Where it is, it says once, few, many or a class for expanded clones.

d_gene	abundance	v_gene	j_gene	CDR3nt	CDR3aa
TRBD1	NA	TRBV6-5	TRBJ2-3	TGTGCCAGCAGTTCCACGGACAGGAGCACAGATACGCAGTATTTT	CASSSTDRSTDTQYF
TRBD1	NA	TRBV4-3	TRBJ1-2	TGCGCCAGCAGCCAAGATTTTGCAGGGGGCTTTAACTATGGCTACACCTTC	CASSQDFAGGFNYGYTF
NA	NA	TRBV11-2	TRBJ1-2	TGTGCCAGCAGCCCTGTGACAGGCCGACGCCTCAATGGCTACACCTTC	CASSPVTGRRLNGYTF
NA	few	TRBV7-2	TRBJ1-5	TGTGCCAGCAGCTTAGGGAGGAAGGATCAGCCCCAGCATTTT	CASSLGRKDQPQHF
NA	NA	TRBV5-4	TRBJ1-4	TGTGCCAGCAGCACCCTGATGGGGGGATCTGAAAAACTGTTTTTT	CASSTLMGGSEKLFF
NA	few	TRBV6-6	TRBJ2-1	TGTGCCAGCAGTCGTGACGGGAGCTCCTACAATGAGCAGTTCTTC	CASSRDGSSYNEQFF
NA	NA	TRBV19	TRBJ1-2	TGTGCCAGTAGTGGAGGAGGCTATGGCTACACCTTC	CASSGGGYGYTF
TRBD1	NA	TRBV12-3/TRBV12-4	TRBJ2-5	TGTGCCAGCAGTCCTCAGACAGGGGAGGCCCAGTACTTC	CASSPQTGEAQYF
TRBD2	NA	TRBV6-1	TRBJ2-6	TGTGCCAGCAGTGACAGGGGACTAGCAACTGGGGCCAACGTCCTGACTTTC	CASSDRGLATGANVLTF
TRBD1	NA	TRBV19	TRBJ1-2	TGTGCCAGTACTCCCCAGGGGGGTGCCTATGGCTACACCTTC	CASTPQGGAYGYTF
TRBD2	NA	TRBV4-3	TRBJ2-7	TGCGCCAGCAGCCCCGGGACTAGCGGGAGCTCCTACGAGCAGTACTTC	CASSPGTSGSSYEQYF